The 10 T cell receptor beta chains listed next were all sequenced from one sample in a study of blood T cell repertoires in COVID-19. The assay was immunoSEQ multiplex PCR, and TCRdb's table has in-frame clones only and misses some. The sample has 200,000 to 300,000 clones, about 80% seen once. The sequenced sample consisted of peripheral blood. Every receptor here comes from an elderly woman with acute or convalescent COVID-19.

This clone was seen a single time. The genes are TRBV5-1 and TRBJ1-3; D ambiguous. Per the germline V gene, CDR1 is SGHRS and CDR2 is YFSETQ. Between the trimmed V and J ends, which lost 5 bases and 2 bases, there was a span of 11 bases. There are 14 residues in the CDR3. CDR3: CASSEGGPGNTIYF. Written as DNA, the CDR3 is TGCGCCAGCAGTGAGGGAGGGCCTGGAAACACCATATATTTT.

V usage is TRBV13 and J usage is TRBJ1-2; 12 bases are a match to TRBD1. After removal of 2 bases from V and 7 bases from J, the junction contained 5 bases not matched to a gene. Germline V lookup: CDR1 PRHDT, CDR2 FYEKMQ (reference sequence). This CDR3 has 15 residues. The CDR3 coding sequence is TGTGCCAGCAGCTTAAGGGACAGGGGGCCCGGTGGCTACACCTTC. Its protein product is CASSLRDRGPGGYTF.

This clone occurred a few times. The CDR3 is CASSEQGSNQPQHF. The CDR3 bases are TGTGCCAGCAGTGAACAGGGCAGCAATCAGCCCCAGCATTTT. This chain links TRBV2 with TRBJ1-5; tentatively, D is TRBD1 (5 bases). The CDR3 sequence is 14 residues long. V dropped 2 bases and J dropped 1 base, with 6 bases sitting between them. Looked up from germline, CDR1 is SNHLY and CDR2 is FYNNEI.

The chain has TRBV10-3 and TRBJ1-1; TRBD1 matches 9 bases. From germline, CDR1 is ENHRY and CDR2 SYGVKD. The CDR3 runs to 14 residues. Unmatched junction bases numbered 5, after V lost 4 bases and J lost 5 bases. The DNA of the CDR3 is TGTGCCATCAGTGGACAGGGGGAGGTAACTGAAGCTTTCTTT. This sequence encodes CAISGQGEVTEAFF.

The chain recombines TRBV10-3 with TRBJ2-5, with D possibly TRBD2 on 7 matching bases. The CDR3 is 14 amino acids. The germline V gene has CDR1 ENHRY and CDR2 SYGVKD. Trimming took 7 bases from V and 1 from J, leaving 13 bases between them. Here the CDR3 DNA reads TGTGCCATCAAAGGGGGAGGGGCCCAAGAGACCCAGTACTTC. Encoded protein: CAIKGGGAQETQYF.

DNA for the CDR3: TGTGCCAGCAGCCGGAACACTGAAGCTTTCTTT. Translation gives CASSRNTEAFF. The chain joins TRBV6-5 to TRBJ1-1, with unresolved D. CDR1 is MNHEY, CDR2 SVGAGI, per germline. Deletions cut 6 bases from V and 1 base from J, with 3 bases between. This CDR3 comprises 11 residues.

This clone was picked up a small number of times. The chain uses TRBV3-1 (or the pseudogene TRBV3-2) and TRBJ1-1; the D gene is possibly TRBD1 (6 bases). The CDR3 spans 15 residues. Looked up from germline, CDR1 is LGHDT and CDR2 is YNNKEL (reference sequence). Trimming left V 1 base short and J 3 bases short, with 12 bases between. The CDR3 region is CASSQAGARYTEAFF. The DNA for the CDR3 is TGTGCCAGCAGCCAAGCAGGGGCTCGGTACACTGAAGCTTTCTTT.

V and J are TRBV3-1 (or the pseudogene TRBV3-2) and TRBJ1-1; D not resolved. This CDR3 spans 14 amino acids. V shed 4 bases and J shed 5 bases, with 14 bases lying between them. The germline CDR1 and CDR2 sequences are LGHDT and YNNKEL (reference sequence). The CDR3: CASSRKNAGTEAFF. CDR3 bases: TGTGCCAGCAGCCGAAAGAACGCGGGGACTGAAGCTTTCTTT.

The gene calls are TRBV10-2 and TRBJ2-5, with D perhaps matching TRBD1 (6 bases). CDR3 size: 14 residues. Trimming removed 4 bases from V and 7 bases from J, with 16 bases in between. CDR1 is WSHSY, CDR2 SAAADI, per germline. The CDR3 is CASSVSRGGATQYF. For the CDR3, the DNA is TGCGCCAGCAGTGTATCCAGGGGTGGTGCGACCCAGTACTTC.

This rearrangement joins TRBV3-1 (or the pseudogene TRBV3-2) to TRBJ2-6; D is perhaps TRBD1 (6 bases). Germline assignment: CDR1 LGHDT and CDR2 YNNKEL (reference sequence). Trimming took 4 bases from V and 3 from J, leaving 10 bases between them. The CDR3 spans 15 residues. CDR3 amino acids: CASSRTGSGANVLTF. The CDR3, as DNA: TGTGCCAGCAGCCGTACAGGGAGTGGGGCCAACGTCCTGACTTTC.